This TCR beta chain was recovered during a study of CD8 T cells in ankylosing spondylitis. Study results and limitations: Seemingly distinctive of ankylosing spondylitis blood was a TCR beta motif formed by eight highly homologous variants. Matched ankylosing spondylitis synovial fluid reportedly contained a significantly enriched population of disease-linked clones. Earlier studies detected some motif variants in reactive arthritis synovial fluid and blood.

Preparation of TCR beta libraries was done by quantitative 5'-RACE with molecular barcodes. TCRdb re-called the 5' RACE reads with MiXCR, one entry per CDR3 protein. The sample lists some 290,000 distinct CDR3 sequences; approximately 20% were seen once. In germline, CDR1 is MNHEY, CDR2 SMNVEV (reference sequence). The CDR3 sequence is 12 residues long. Trimming at V came to 3 bases and at J to 17 bases, leaving 7 bases not matched to a gene. As for this clonotype: Its antigen is unknown.

This TCR was sampled from a male donor with ankylosing spondylitis or in good health (not recorded which). This chain connects TRBV27 to TRBJ1-4, with TRBD1 identical over 9 bases. Sequencing input: blood, either unsorted or a sorted T cell fraction (not recorded which). As DNA, the CDR3 is TGTGCCAGCAGTTTTGCGGGACAGGGAAACTTTTTT. This gives the protein CASSFAGQGNFF.